The rows below give T cell receptor beta chains drawn from one sample of a study of blood T cells in healthy people across ages. TCRdb analysed the 5' RACE reads with MiXCR anew, one entry per CDR3 protein. Of approximately 800,000 distinct CDR3 sequences listed, less than 80% were seen once; the top ten hold roughly a quarter. Input material: blood. These TCRs come from a man younger than 40 in good health. Both conserved end residues are part of each CDR3.

TRBV6-4	CASSEAGGDTGELFF
TRBV7-9	CASTGQGLYTDTQYF
TRBV29-1	CSVSRTSGGYEQFF
TRBV6-1	CASSEAWLAGVKAKNIQYF
TRBV24-1	CATSDTDRTSTDTQYF
TRBV7-2	CASSTGQGGYNEQFF
TRBV28	CASSFSLFFKLGGYEQYF
TRBV7-7	CASSPNPLDETQYF
TRBV2	CASSENRRDNEQFF
TRBV5-1	CASSEDREQVARYTF
TRBV4-3	CASSRYTVGLAGGTRTDTQYF
TRBV27	CASTLRPGTEAFF
TRBV6-2/TRBV6-3	CASSYEAYQETQYF
TRBV12-3/TRBV12-4	CASNEGDRDNERFF
TRBV7-9	CASSLGQGHTDTQYF
TRBV5-1	CASSPPRGLTKNIQYF
TRBV6-5	CASSYARGQGTVYEQYF
TRBV9	CASSGSGESYEQYF
TRBV4-3	CASSQDSTHGPPGGYTF
TRBV28	CASRKPGSISSYEQYF
TRBV30	CAWTRDSGSPLHF
TRBV29-1	CSVPDRENYGYTF
TRBV20-1	CSASTGGGDNEQFF
TRBV28	CASSADERVYEQYF
TRBV4-3	CASSPSGRVGYGYTF
TRBV7-2	CASSSWYGPYEQYF
TRBV9	CASSVGGTYNNEQFF
TRBV6-6	CASSSQEGRGSTEAFF
TRBV13	CASSLEGTSPHNEQFF
TRBV4-3	CASSRKVYGLAGGRLAYNEQFF
TRBV20-1	CSAVGGTYNEQFF
TRBV6-2/TRBV6-3	CASLNRGPLFF
TRBV18	CASSPALTDRLGGYTF
TRBV20-1	CSARYGTSGANVLTF
TRBV27	CASSSGQGLGEQYF
TRBV12-5	CASGLAPGSTDTQYF
TRBV10-3	CAISESSGPTPNYGYTF
TRBV6-2/TRBV6-3	CASSYSLSGGSSYNEQFF
TRBV29-1	CSVGGQGANQPQHF
TRBV10-3	CAIRPLTSHLIYNEQFF
TRBV27	CASRRLAGAYEQYF